These 12 T cell receptor beta chains were all obtained from the same sample, sequenced in a study of CD8+CD57+ T cells in acquired aplastic anemia. By flow cytometry, patients selected for sequencing had shown an expansion of CD8+CD57+ cells. CDR3 and TCR beta VDJ profiling relied on genomic DNA as the template. TCRdb re-analysed the reads in MiXCR, keeping a single row per CDR3 protein. This sample has about 260,000 distinct CDR3 sequences; approximately 80% occur once, and the top ten carry 35% to 50%. Sequencing input: sorted CD4+, CD8+, or CD8+CD57+ T cells (not recorded which) from PBMCs. The source is a human donor with aplastic anemia.

About this clonotype: An end of the junction differs from the germline gene, which may be a read error. The chain joins TRBV7-3 to TRBJ1-6, with D uncertain. The CDR3 totals 14 residues. The germline V gene has CDR1 SGHTA and CDR2 FQGTGA. The CDR3 DNA reads TGTGCCAGCAGCTTAGATTCCTATAGTTCACCCCTCGCCTTT. Amino acids: CASSLDSYSSPLAF.

The V gene is TRBV7-2, the J gene TRBJ2-3; D is unresolved. Germline assignment: CDR1 SGHTA and CDR2 FQGNSA. The CDR3 totals 17 residues. Trimming took 1 base from V and 9 from J, leaving 23 bases between them. The CDR3 loop is CASSLGACVTDTQTQYF. The CDR3 DNA reads TGTGCCAGCAGCTTAGGTGCGTGCGTCACAGATACGCAGACGCAGTATTTT.

V and J are TRBV4-2 and TRBJ2-7, with D hard to call. This CDR3 region has 14 residues. Germline-derived CDR1 and CDR2 are LGHNA and YNFKEQ. The V end was cut by 3 bases, the J end by 4 bases, with 13 bases between. CDR3 in amino acids: CASSHPRASYEQYF. In nucleotides, the CDR3 is TGTGCCAGCAGCCACCCCAGAGCCAGTTACGAGCAGTACTTC.

This clonotype has just one count. The genes are TRBV7-9 and TRBJ2-6; 7 nucleotides align to TRBD2. V was clipped by 5 bases and J by 11 bases; unmatched bases: 18. The CDR3 loop spans 17 amino acids. Germline V gives CDR1 SEHNR, CDR2 FQNEAQ (reference sequence). The CDR3 protein is CASSLGRGASRYYVLTF. In DNA, the CDR3 is TGTGCCAGCAGCCTAGGGAGGGGCGCCTCGCGGTACTACGTCCTGACTTTC.

Regarding this clonotype: The DNA is omitted, as the CDR3 cannot be located on it reliably, and the CDR3 follows TCRdb's listing. The rearrangement links TRBV7-8 to TRBJ2-7. CDR1 is SGHVS and CDR2 is FQNEAQ in the germline V gene. A total of 13 residues make up the CDR3, ends included. Here the CDR3 reads CASSVASGSDTHF.

The V call is TRBV12-3 or TRBV12-4, the J call TRBJ2-1, with 7 bases matching TRBD2. The CDR3 consists of 15 residues. With 7 bases clipped from V and 2 bases from J, the junction kept 8 bases outside the gene matches. For the CDR3, the DNA is TGTGCCAGCACTACGGCTAGCGGAGCCTACAATGAGCAGTTCTTC. Encoded protein: CASTTASGAYNEQFF.

The chain is built from TRBV11-1 and TRBJ1-2; no firm D call. The ends were cut back, 5 bases at V and 4 bases at J, with 11 bases in the middle. The CDR3 is 13 amino acids. Germline loops: CDR1 SGHAT, CDR2 FQDESV (reference sequence). CDR3 sequence (DNA): TGTGCCAGCAGCGACGCTCTGGGCTATGGCTACACCTTC. It yields the protein CASSDALGYGYTF.

To note about this clonotype: Here the CDR3 omits its conserved ending phenylalanine or tryptophan, so a read error is the likely source. The chain links TRBV2 to TRBJ1-1; possibly TRBD1 for D (6 bases). The germline V gene has CDR1 SNHLY and CDR2 FYNNEI. The length of the CDR3 is 15 residues. The CDR3, as DNA: TGTGCCAGCGGGGAAGGTGGCACAGGGAACACGGAAGCTTTCTCT. Residues: CASGEGGTGNTEAFS.

Remarks on this clonotype: The conserved phenylalanine or tryptophan is not found at the CDR3 terminus, so this likely reflects a read error. No DNA is shown, since the ends of the CDR3 on it are uncertain; the CDR3 is the one TCRdb lists. V gene TRBV2 combines with J gene TRBJ1-2. CDR1 is SNHLY, CDR2 FYNNEI, per germline. The CDR3 numbers 16 amino acids, ends counted. The CDR3 is CASSELERLLYEQYFC.

Points on this clonotype: Here the CDR3 omits its conserved ending phenylalanine or tryptophan, so a read error is the likely source. The DNA is omitted, as the CDR3 cannot be located on it reliably, and the CDR3 follows TCRdb's listing. The rearrangement uses TRBV2 and TRBJ2-7; the table's D gene call, TRBD1, was not cross checked with the DNA. The germline gives CDR1 SNHLY, CDR2 FYNNEI. A total of 14 residues make up the CDR3, ends included. CDR3: CASGDRGTDTEQFG.

As for this clonotype: Germline and junction disagree at one end, which may indicate a read error. The chain has TRBV3-1 and TRBJ2-5; 11 bases map to TRBD2. Per the germline V gene, CDR1 is LGHDT and CDR2 is YNNKEL (reference sequence). The length of the CDR3 is 15 residues. This CDR3 reads CASSLAGGTDTQQFF. Here the CDR3 DNA reads TGTGCCAGCAGCTTAGCGGGAGGGACCGATACGCAGCAGTTTTTC.

This chain uses TRBV7-3 with TRBJ2-3, with D tentatively TRBD1 or TRBD2 (5 bases each). Looked up from germline, CDR1 is SGHTA and CDR2 is FQGTGA. This CDR3 contains 13 residues. Deletions cut 8 bases from V and 5 bases from J, with 14 bases between. The CDR3 DNA reads TGTGCCAGCTGGGACGAGGGCAAAGATACGCAGTATTTT. Encoded protein: CASWDEGKDTQYF.